This record concerns one TCR beta chain sequence. Antigen: not known. This record comes from a study of CD8 T cells in ankylosing spondylitis. There are 14 residues in the CDR3. V lost 2 bases and J 7 bases, leaving 12 bases between the germline ends. Germline values: CDR1 LGHDT, CDR2 YNNKEL (reference sequence). Overall study results and limits: Clones linked to disease, bearing a CD8+ phenotype, were relatively rare in peripheral blood. Earlier literature documents some of the motif variants in reactive arthritis synovial fluid and blood. Ankylosing spondylitis blood seemed to carry a telltale TCR beta motif made of eight highly homologous variants.

Scientists made TCR beta libraries using quantitative 5'-RACE with molecular barcodes. TCRdb reprocessed the 5' RACE reads via MiXCR and lists one record per CDR3 protein. The table shows over 700,000 distinct CDR3 sequences, with 19% occurring only once. The sequenced sample consisted of blood, either unsorted or a sorted T cell fraction (not recorded which). The clonotype originates from a male donor with ankylosing spondylitis. V usage is TRBV3-1 and J usage is TRBJ2-1, with D perhaps TRBD1 (5 bases). The CDR3 is CASSQMQGENEQFF. The DNA of the CDR3 is TGTGCCAGCAGCCAAATGCAGGGCGAAAATGAGCAGTTCTTC.